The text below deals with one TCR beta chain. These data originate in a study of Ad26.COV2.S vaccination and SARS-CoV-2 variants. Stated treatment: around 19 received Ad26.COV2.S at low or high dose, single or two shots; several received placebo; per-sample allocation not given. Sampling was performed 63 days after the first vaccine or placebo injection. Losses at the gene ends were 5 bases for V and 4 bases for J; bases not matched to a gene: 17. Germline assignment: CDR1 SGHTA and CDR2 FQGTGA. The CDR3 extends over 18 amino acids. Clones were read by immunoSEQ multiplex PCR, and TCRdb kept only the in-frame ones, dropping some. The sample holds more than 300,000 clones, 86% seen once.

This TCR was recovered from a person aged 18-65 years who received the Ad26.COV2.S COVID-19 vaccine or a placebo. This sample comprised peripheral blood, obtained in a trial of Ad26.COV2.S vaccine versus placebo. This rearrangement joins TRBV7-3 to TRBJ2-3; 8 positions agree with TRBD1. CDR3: CASSPKRWTGSSPDTQYF. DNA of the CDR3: TGTGCCAGCAGCCCAAAACGGTGGACAGGGAGTTCCCCAGATACGCAGTATTTT.